Detailed here is one T cell receptor beta chain. The target antigen is unknown. The entry originates in a study of regulatory T cells in long-lasting Graves disease. Study context: Those with persistent Graves' disease had received antithyroid drugs for over 5 years with positive TSH receptor antibodies. Study-level points and caveats: There were preferences for TRBV28, TRBJ1-2 and TRBJ2-5 in persistent disease.

Building the TCR beta libraries relied on iRepertoire HTBI primers, and CDR3 regions underwent Arm-PCR. In TCRdb, the multiplex PCR reads were re-called with MiXCR into one record per CDR3 protein. This sample has approximately 470,000 distinct CDR3 sequences, with less than 25% found just once. CDR3 length: 16 residues. Losses at the gene ends were 6 bases for V and 0 bases for J; bases not matched to a gene: 5. Germline V CDR1 and CDR2: ENHRY, SYGVKD. As to time point: persistent/refractory GD, antithyroid drugs over 5 years with positive TRAb. PBMC RNA was the source of the TCR library. Nine milliliters of peripheral blood were taken and placed in EDTA tubes.

This sequence joins TRBV10-3 and TRBJ1-5, with 10 bases lining up with TRBD1. The clonotype originates from a female donor with Graves disease. Sequences were derived from peripheral blood mononuclear cells (PBMCs), sampled when the disease was refractory, from a patient treated with antithyroid drugs. CDR3 nucleotide sequence: TGTGCCATCAGCCGGGACAGGGGATGTAGCAATCAGCCCCAGCATTTT. Translating gives CAISRDRGCSNQPQHF.